A selection of T cell receptor beta chains follows, all from one sample in a study of cytomegalovirus exposure and HLA in healthy donors. Repertoires were generated with immunoSEQ multiplex PCR, while TCRdb's copy carries only in-frame clones and drops some. The repertoire holds more than 100,000 clones, around 61% seen once, with approximately 3.5% in the top ten. Sequencing was done on a sample of PBMCs. The receptors stem from a woman aged 45-65 years in good health and CMV-seronegative. Each CDR3 is given with its conserved first and last residue. The order of the fields is clone size, J gene, D gene, V gene, CDR3 protein, CDR3 DNA. The D gene is left open where the match is weak. A row's size may be missing; if present it is once, few, many or a size class.

NA | TRBJ1-2 | TRBD1 | TRBV27 | CASSTWTYAGGISGYTF | TGTGCCAGCAGTACGTGGACATATGCAGGGGGCATAAGTGGCTACACCTTC
NA | TRBJ1-1 | NA | TRBV21-1 | CASKLQGRAFF | TGTGCCAGCAAGCTACAGGGACGGGCTTTCTTT
once | TRBJ1-2 | NA | TRBV7-8 | CASSLGRGAENGYTF | TGTGCCAGCAGCTTAGGGCGGGGGGCGGAAAATGGCTACACCTTC
few | TRBJ1-1 | TRBD1 | TRBV19 | CASSIGGTGNTEAFF | TGTGCCAGTAGTATAGGGGGGACAGGGAACACTGAAGCTTTCTTT
NA | TRBJ1-5 | NA | TRBV2 | CASRRFGNQPQHF | TGTGCCAGCAGACGGTTCGGCAATCAGCCCCAGCATTTT
NA | TRBJ2-7 | TRBD2 | TRBV27 | CASSPGSGTSGQYF | TGTGCCAGCAGTCCCGGTAGCGGGACTTCAGGGCAGTACTTC
NA | TRBJ1-3 | NA | TRBV28 | CALGDLSGNTIYF | TGTGCCCTGGGAGACCTCTCTGGAAACACCATATATTTT
NA | TRBJ2-2 | NA | TRBV5-1 | CASSLRTSMNTGELFF | TGCGCCAGCAGCTTGAGAACTAGCATGAACACCGGGGAGCTGTTTTTT
NA | TRBJ2-1 | NA | TRBV4-3 | CASSLTGVGSSYNEQFF | TGCGCCAGCAGCCTAACCGGAGTAGGAAGCTCCTACAATGAGCAGTTCTTC
NA | TRBJ1-6 | NA | TRBV7-9 | CASSLGGGGISPLHF | TGTGCCAGCAGCTTAGGTGGCGGGGGAATTTCACCCCTCCACTTT
NA | TRBJ2-7 | TRBD1 | TRBV7-9 | CASSSGTGDYEQYF | TGTGCCAGCAGCTCCGGGACAGGCGACTACGAGCAGTACTTC
once | TRBJ1-1 | NA | TRBV12-5 | CASGLALTQGGGAFF | TGTGCTAGTGGTTTGGCCCTGACACAGGGTGGAGGAGCTTTCTTT
NA | TRBJ2-2 | TRBD1 | TRBV28 | CASSRAGQGYTGELFF | TGTGCCAGCAGTAGAGCGGGACAGGGGTACACCGGGGAGCTGTTTTTT